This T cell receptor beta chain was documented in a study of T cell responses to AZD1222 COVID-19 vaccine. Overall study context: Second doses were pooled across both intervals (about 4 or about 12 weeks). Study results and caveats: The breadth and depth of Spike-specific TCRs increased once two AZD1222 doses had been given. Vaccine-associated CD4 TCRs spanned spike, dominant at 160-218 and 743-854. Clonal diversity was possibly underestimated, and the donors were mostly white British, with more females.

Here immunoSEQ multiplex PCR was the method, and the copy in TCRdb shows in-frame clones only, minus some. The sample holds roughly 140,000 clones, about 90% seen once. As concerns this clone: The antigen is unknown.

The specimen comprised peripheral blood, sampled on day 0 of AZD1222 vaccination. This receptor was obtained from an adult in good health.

The chain's CDR3 is CASSFGTGASRNQPQHF. The CDR3 nucleotides read TGTGCCAGCAGCTTTGGGACAGGGGCCTCCCGCAATCAGCCCCAGCATTTT. V usage is TRBV7-9 and J usage is TRBJ1-5; 10 nucleotides align to TRBD1. This CDR3 is built from 17 residues. Germline CDR1 and CDR2: SEHNR and FQNEAQ (reference sequence). J lost 2 bases, V lost 3 bases, and 7 bases had no gene match. The entire variable domain, with the rest obtained from reference TRBV7-9 and TRBJ1-5, is as follows: DTGVSQNPRHKITKRGQNVTFRCDPISEHNRLYWYRQTLGQGPEFLTYFQNEAQLEKSRLLSDRFSAERPKGSFSTLEIQRTEQGDSAMYLCASSFGTGASRNQPQHFGDGTRLSIL.